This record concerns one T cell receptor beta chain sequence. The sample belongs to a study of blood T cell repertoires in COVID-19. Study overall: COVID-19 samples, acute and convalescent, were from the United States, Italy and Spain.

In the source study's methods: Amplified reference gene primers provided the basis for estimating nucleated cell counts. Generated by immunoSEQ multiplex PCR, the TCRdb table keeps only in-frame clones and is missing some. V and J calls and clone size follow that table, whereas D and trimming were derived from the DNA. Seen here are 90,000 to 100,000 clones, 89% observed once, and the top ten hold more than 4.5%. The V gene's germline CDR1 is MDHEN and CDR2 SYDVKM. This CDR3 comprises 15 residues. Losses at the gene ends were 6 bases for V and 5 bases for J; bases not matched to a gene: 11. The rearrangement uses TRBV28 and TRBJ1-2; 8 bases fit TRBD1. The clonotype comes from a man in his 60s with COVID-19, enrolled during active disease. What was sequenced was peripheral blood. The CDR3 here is CASSSPPGQDYGYTF. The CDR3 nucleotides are TGTGCCAGCAGCTCCCCTCCGGGACAGGATTATGGCTACACCTTC.